This T cell receptor (beta chain) was found in a study of a mutant IDH1 vaccine in newly diagnosed glioma. About the research overall: Prior therapy was radiotherapy, temozolomide, or both; most received both.

V lost 1 base, J lost 2 bases, and 3 bases lay in between. Germline assignment: CDR1 SGHNT and CDR2 YENEEA. The length of the CDR3 is 13 residues. Details on this clone: Antigen specificity is unknown.

Stated time point: week 47, end of study. Topical imiquimod accompanied each vaccine dose, which consisted of 300 ug of mutant IDH1 20-mer peptide. Eight vaccinations reached patients in weeks 1, 3, 5, 7, 11, 15, 19 and 23. Study-wide findings and caveats: Immune responses induced by the vaccine were seen in around 92% of patients, spanning multiple MHC alleles.

The table came from immunoSEQ multiplex PCR; TCRdb's copy has only in-frame clones and leaves some out. This table holds 30,000 to 40,000 clones, 90% found once. This receptor was identified in a middle-aged woman with glioma. V and J are TRBV11-3 and TRBJ2-1; D remains ambiguous. Source: PBMCs, taken from a glioma patient whose treatment included an IDH1 peptide vaccine. The CDR3 sequence is CASSLGAYNEQFF. CDR3 DNA: TGTGCCAGCAGCTTAGGGGCCTACAATGAGCAGTTCTTC.